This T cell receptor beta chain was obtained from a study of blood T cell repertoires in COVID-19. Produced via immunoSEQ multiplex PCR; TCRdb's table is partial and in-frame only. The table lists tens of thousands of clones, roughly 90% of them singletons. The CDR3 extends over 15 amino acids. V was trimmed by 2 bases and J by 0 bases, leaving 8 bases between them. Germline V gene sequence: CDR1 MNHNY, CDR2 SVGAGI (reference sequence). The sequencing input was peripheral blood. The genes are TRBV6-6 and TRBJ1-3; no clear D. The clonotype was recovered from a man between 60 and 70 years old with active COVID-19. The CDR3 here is CASSYEGSSGNTIYF. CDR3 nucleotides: TGTGCCAGCAGTTACGAGGGCAGCTCTGGAAACACCATATATTTT.